This T cell receptor (beta chain) was identified in a study of regulatory T cells in long-lasting Graves disease. Time point in this sample: newly diagnosed GD, antithyroid drugs for less than 3 months. Researchers made the TCR library from RNA that was extracted from PBMCs. Sequencing libraries for TCR beta were prepared with iRepertoire HTBI primers and Arm-PCR of CDR3 regions. One entry per CDR3 protein, called by TCRdb with MiXCR from the multiplex PCR reads. Of about 620,000 distinct CDR3 sequences in the sample, 15% to 20% are singletons; the top ten hold approximately 18%. These data were also filed under a second study, of T cells in Graves' hyperthyroidism and ophthalmopathy. Per that paper: Patients with ophthalmopathy were separated from those with stable hyperthyroidism by a 13 V-J model.

Sequencing used peripheral blood mononuclear cells (PBMCs), obtained at new diagnosis, from a patient treated with antithyroid drugs. This clonotype was obtained from a woman aged 30 to 39 with Graves disease.

The CDR3 DNA is TGTGCCAGCAGCTTGGAAAGGAGGAACACTGAAGCTTTCTTT. Protein sequence: CASSLERRNTEAFF. The chain has TRBV5-4 and TRBJ1-1; D gene unclear. Looked up from germline, CDR1 is SGHNT and CDR2 is YYREEE (reference sequence). This CDR3 has 14 residues. V was cut by 0 bases and J by 1 base, with 7 bases left in between.